The source of this T cell receptor (beta chain) is a study of cytomegalovirus exposure and HLA in healthy donors. With regard to this clone: The antigen remains unidentified.

Vbeta (60) and Jbeta (13) primers were used in the PCR. The assay was immunoSEQ multiplex PCR, and TCRdb's table has in-frame clones only and misses some. In the table there are 150,000 to 200,000 clones, around 80% of which are singletons. General study results and limits: TCR beta sequences numbering over 15,000 were associated with HLA alleles at 0.05 false discovery rate in a later analysis.

The ends were cut back, 3 bases at V and 3 bases at J, with 9 bases in the middle. Germline V CDR1 and CDR2: MNHEY, SMNVEV (reference sequence). The CDR3 runs to 13 residues. The sequence was obtained from a girl under 18 in good health and CMV-seropositive. The source material was PBMCs. This chain connects TRBV27 to TRBJ2-7; D not certain. CDR3 nucleotides: TGTGCCAGCAGTTTCGGTGCGGACTACGAGCAGTACTTC. Its translation: CASSFGADYEQYF.